The next 27 T cell receptor beta chains were all read from a single sample in a study of T cell responses to AZD1222 COVID-19 vaccine. Profiled with immunoSEQ multiplex PCR; TCRdb holds only in-frame clones, not every one. This sample carries about 59,000 clones, roughly 84% of them seen once, and the ten largest clones take about 19%. The specimen comprised peripheral blood, sampled on day 0 of AZD1222 vaccination. These TCRs come from an adult in good health.

This clone was picked up a small number of times. This sequence joins TRBV4-1 and TRBJ1-3, with a possible D match to TRBD1 (5 bases). There are 15 residues in the CDR3. The V and J ends lost 4 bases and 1 base respectively, with 11 bases between them. Germline assignment: CDR1 MGHRA and CDR2 YSYEKL. The CDR3 DNA sequence: TGCGCCAGCAGCCTAGTGGGGCTTTCTGGAAACACCATATATTTT. Translated: CASSLVGLSGNTIYF.

The genes are TRBV5-1 and TRBJ2-1; 9 nucleotides match TRBD1. With V trimmed by 5 bases and J by 8 bases, 2 bases remained unmatched. From germline, CDR1 is SGHRS and CDR2 YFSETQ. The CDR3 extends over 12 amino acids. CDR3 sequence: CASRWTGDEQFF. In DNA, the CDR3 is TGCGCCAGCAGGTGGACAGGGGATGAGCAGTTCTTC. The complete variable domain, with remaining parts taken from reference TRBV5-1 and TRBJ2-1, reads KAGVTQTPRYLIKTRGQQVTLSCSPISGHRSVSWYQQTPGQGLQFLFEYFSETQRNKGNFPGRFSGRQFSNSRSEMNVSTLELGDSALYLCASRWTGDEQFFGPGTRLTVL.

The chain employs TRBV4-3 and TRBJ2-7; 8 bases align to TRBD1. The J segment lost 2 bases and the V segment lost 5 bases, leaving 11 bases of the junction unmatched. In germline, CDR1 is LGHNA, CDR2 YSLEER. The CDR3 sequence is 16 residues long. CDR3 DNA: TGCGCCAGCAGCTATTCAGGGACAGGAGAAGCCTACGAGCAGTACTTC. Amino acid sequence: CASSYSGTGEAYEQYF.

This CDR3 is CASSSTGGYGGELFF. CDR3 bases: TGTGCCAGTTCTTCAACGGGAGGATATGGCGGGGAGCTGTTTTTT. This chain links TRBV6-5 with TRBJ2-2; the match to TRBD2 covers 7 bases. The CDR3 runs 15 residues. Trimming removed 9 bases from V and 7 bases from J; junction bases left unmatched: 14. Germline-derived CDR1 and CDR2 are MNHEY and SVGAGI.

The gene calls are TRBV9 and TRBJ1-2, with TRBD1 matching 8 bases. This CDR3 contains 14 residues. CDR1 and CDR2 (germline): SGDLS, YYNGEE. With V trimmed by 2 bases and J by 4 bases, 4 bases remained unmatched. The CDR3 bases are TGTGCCAGCAGCGTTTCAACAGGGGGCTATGGCTACACCTTC. Encoded protein: CASSVSTGGYGYTF.

The sample holds one count of this clone. The chain has TRBV10-3 and TRBJ1-2, with 8 bases matching TRBD1. Germline V lookup: CDR1 ENHRY, CDR2 SYGVKD. V gave up 5 bases and J gave up 8 bases; unmatched junction bases: 7. The CDR3 extends over 13 amino acids. Here the CDR3 reads CAISKPGQEGYTF. DNA for the CDR3: TGTGCCATCAGTAAGCCGGGACAGGAGGGCTACACCTTC.

CDR3 residues: CASSVGQAHYNSPLHF. The CDR3 coding sequence is TGTGCCAGCAGCGTCGGGCAGGCGCACTATAATTCACCCCTCCACTTT. The rearrangement links TRBV9 to TRBJ1-6; D gene uncertain. The V gene's germline CDR1 is SGDLS and CDR2 YYNGEE. CDR3 length: 16 amino acids. Trimming took 2 bases from V and 3 from J, leaving 12 bases between them.

The chain employs TRBV2 and TRBJ1-2; no clear D gene. The germline V gene has CDR1 SNHLY and CDR2 FYNNEI. The CDR3 loop spans 13 amino acids. The V end was cut by 8 bases, the J end by 0 bases, with 10 bases between. CDR3 sequence reads: CASVPDSNYGYTF. CDR3 DNA: TGTGCCAGCGTTCCGGACTCTAACTATGGCTACACCTTC.

The genes are TRBV7-9 and TRBJ1-1; possibly TRBD1 for D (5 bases). Deletions cut 5 bases from V and 1 base from J, with 11 bases between. Germline lookup yields CDR1 SEHNR and CDR2 FQNEAQ (reference sequence). CDR3 length equals 14 residues. The CDR3 DNA reads TGTGCCAGCAGCACTTCGACAGAGAACACTGAAGCTTTCTTT. Its protein is CASSTSTENTEAFF.

The genes are TRBV11-3 and TRBJ2-2, with 7 positions matching TRBD2. The V segment lost 0 bases and the J segment 4 bases; nucleotides outside the gene matches: 5. Germline values: CDR1 SGHNT, CDR2 YENEEA. The CDR3 covers 16 residues. As DNA, the CDR3 is TGTGCCAGCAGCTTAGAGCATGGCGGGAGCACCGGGGAGCTGTTTTTT. Residues: CASSLEHGGSTGELFF.

This clone showed up just once. The chain recombines TRBV7-2 with TRBJ2-5; no clear D gene. The germline V gene encodes CDR1 SGHTA and CDR2 FQGNSA. Trimming left V 3 bases short and J 2 bases short, with 19 bases between. This CDR3 is 17 amino acids long. In DNA, the CDR3 is TGTGCCAGCAGCTTCGCGCCAGGTGGTGGGGTACAAGAGACCCAGTACTTC. This sequence encodes CASSFAPGGGVQETQYF.

The rearrangement joins TRBV12-5 to TRBJ1-1; 9 nucleotides match TRBD1. The V and J ends lost 6 bases and 5 bases, in that order; junction bases with no gene match: 13. There are 16 residues in the CDR3. Germline V gives CDR1 LGHNT, CDR2 FRNRAP. Here the CDR3 reads CASGPRGQGIGTEAFF. Here the CDR3 DNA reads TGTGCTAGTGGCCCTCGGGGACAGGGAATTGGGACTGAAGCTTTCTTT.

The chain employs TRBV6-5 and TRBJ1-2; 7 bases match TRBD1. There are 14 residues in the CDR3. V lost 10 bases and J lost 5; bases outside the gene matches: 13. The germline V gene encodes CDR1 MNHEY and CDR2 SVGAGI. DNA for the CDR3: TGTGCCACCTCCCCCTACAGGGGAGAGTATGGCTACACCTTC. This gives the protein CATSPYRGEYGYTF.

The chain has TRBV7-7 and TRBJ2-7, with a possible D match to TRBD2 (5 bases). CDR1 and CDR2 from the germline V gene are SSHAT and FNYEAQ (reference sequence). Trimming took 6 bases from V and 6 from J, leaving 15 bases between them. The CDR3 runs 13 residues. CDR3 in DNA: TGTGCCAGCAGTCAAGGGAGAAATTCCGAGCAGTACTTC. It translates to CASSQGRNSEQYF.

This CDR3 reads CASSLGVDNSPLHF. The CDR3 nucleotides are TGTGCCAGCAGCTTAGGGGTGGATAATTCACCCCTCCACTTT. This chain uses TRBV13 with TRBJ1-6; D gene ambiguous. From germline, CDR1 is PRHDT and CDR2 FYEKMQ (reference sequence). V lost 0 bases and J 5 bases, leaving 5 bases between the germline ends. This CDR3 region has 14 residues.

The chain combines TRBV28 with TRBJ2-6; 7 bases fit TRBD1. Losses at the gene ends were 8 bases for V and 4 bases for J; bases not matched to a gene: 5. The CDR3 contains 14 residues. Germline CDR1 and CDR2: MDHEN and SYDVKM. The CDR3 coding sequence is TGTGCCAGCTCCACAGGGGCGGGGGCCAACGTCCTGACTTTC. It translates to CASSTGAGANVLTF.

The J gene is TRBJ1-5, the V gene TRBV10-2; D not certain. The V end was cut by 3 bases, the J end by 3 bases, with 6 bases between. The CDR3 is 13 residues long. Germline CDR1 is WSHSY and CDR2 is SAAADI. The CDR3 DNA follows: TGCGCCAGCAGTGACAGCTACAATCAGCCCCAGCATTTT. It translates to CASSDSYNQPQHF.

This chain joins TRBV4-3 and TRBJ1-1; 7 positions match TRBD1. The CDR3 extends over 16 amino acids. Trimming at V came to 2 bases and at J to 4 bases, leaving 10 bases not matched to a gene. Germline lookup yields CDR1 LGHNA and CDR2 YSLEER. This chain's CDR3 is CASSQKKGALLTEAFF. CDR3 in DNA: TGCGCCAGCAGCCAAAAAAAGGGGGCACTTCTCACTGAAGCTTTCTTT.

This clone was counted a single time. The rearrangement links TRBV19 to TRBJ2-2; D call uncertain. The V gene's germline CDR1 is LNHDA and CDR2 SQIVND (reference sequence). The V and J ends lost 6 bases and 2 bases respectively, with 7 bases between them. This CDR3 spans 13 amino acids. CDR3 nucleotides: TGTGCCAGTAGCAAGGGAAACACCGGGGAGCTGTTTTTT. Translation: CASSKGNTGELFF. The full variable domain, its missing parts supplied by reference TRBV19 and TRBJ2-2, is DGGITQSPKYLFRKEGQNVTLSCEQNLNHDAMYWYRQDPGQGLRLIYYSQIVNDFQKGDIAEGYSVSREKKESFPLTVTSAQKNPTAFYLCASSKGNTGELFFGEGSRLTVL.

This sequence joins TRBV11-2 and TRBJ2-1; maybe TRBD2 (6 bases). The germline gives CDR1 SGHAT, CDR2 FQNNGV. The CDR3 is 15 amino acids. Between the trimmed V and J ends, which lost 0 bases and 10 bases, there was a span of 16 bases. The CDR3: CASSLDLGDFREQFF. The CDR3, as DNA: TGTGCCAGCAGCTTAGATCTCGGGGACTTCCGGGAGCAGTTCTTC.

The chain recombines TRBV9 with TRBJ1-6; 7 nucleotides match TRBD1. From germline, CDR1 is SGDLS and CDR2 YYNGEE. The CDR3 totals 16 residues. J lost 3 bases, V lost 3 bases, and 6 bases had no gene match. CDR3: CASSDRDSFYNSPLHF. In DNA form, the CDR3 reads TGTGCCAGCAGCGACCGGGACAGCTTCTATAATTCACCCCTCCACTTT.

The J gene is TRBJ2-7, the V gene TRBV15, with D possibly matching TRBD1 (6 bases). CDR3 length: 14 residues. V was pared by 0 bases and J by 4 bases, with 10 bases between. Per the germline V gene, CDR1 is LNHNV and CDR2 is YYDKDF (reference sequence). CDR3 bases: TGTGCCACCAGCAGAGATAAAGGACAGTACGAGCAGTACGTC. This codes for CATSRDKGQYEQYV.

The genes are TRBV25-1 and TRBJ2-1; TRBD1 matches at 7 bases. Germline assignment: CDR1 MGHDK and CDR2 SYGVNS. V trimming: 8 bases; J trimming: 12 bases; junction bases outside the gene matches: 7. This CDR3 has 11 amino acids. In DNA, the CDR3 is TGTGCCAGCTCCCAGGGGGTCAGGCAGTTCTTC. It codes for CASSQGVRQFF.

The genes are TRBV11-1 and TRBJ2-1; D gene uncertain. Germline V gene sequence: CDR1 SGHAT, CDR2 FQDESV (reference sequence). The length of the CDR3 is 15 residues. V was pared by 1 base and J by 8 bases, with 15 bases between. The DNA for the CDR3 is TGTGCCAGCAGCTTAGGAACAAAAAGATGGGATGAGCAGTTCTTC. It yields the protein CASSLGTKRWDEQFF. The full variable domain, rest sourced from reference TRBV11-1 and TRBJ2-1, is EAEVAQSPRYKITEKSQAVAFWCDPISGHATLYWYRQILGQGPELLVQFQDESVVDDSQLPKDRFSAERLKGVDSTLKIQPAELGDSAMYLCASSLGTKRWDEQFFGPGTRLTVL.

The DNA of the CDR3 is TGTGCCAGCAGCTTAGCCATCGCTAGCTTGGGCTACGAGCAGTACTTC. Encoded protein: CASSLAIASLGYEQYF. The genes are TRBV7-2 and TRBJ2-7; a weak D match, TRBD2 (5 bases). V was clipped by 0 bases and J by 3 bases, with 15 bases between them. In germline, CDR1 is SGHTA, CDR2 FQGNSA. CDR3 size: 16 residues.

The gene calls are TRBV19 and TRBJ2-5; 7 nucleotides line up with TRBD2. CDR1 is LNHDA, CDR2 SQIVND, per germline (reference sequence). The CDR3 has 14 amino acids. Trimming took 4 bases from V and 3 from J; bases not matched to a gene: 5. The CDR3, as DNA: TGTGCCAGTAGTACTCTTGGACTAGAAGAGACCCAGTACTTC. It translates to CASSTLGLEETQYF.

The rearrangement uses TRBV28 and TRBJ1-6; TRBD1 is a possible D gene (5 bases). The CDR3 has 14 amino acids. CDR1 MDHEN and CDR2 SYDVKM come from the germline V gene. V was pared by 2 bases and J by 8 bases, with 10 bases between. The CDR3 loop reads CASSLPSRDSPLHF. CDR3 DNA: TGTGCCAGCAGTTTACCCTCCAGGGATTCACCCCTCCACTTT.